This TCR beta chain came from a study of shared clonotypes between healthy human individuals. For this clone: Other DNA sequences within the sample encode an identical CDR3.

The naive CD8 fraction comprised CD45RO-negative cells positively selected for CCR7 and excluded terminally differentiated effector memory CD45RA+ cells. The CDR3 spans 15 residues. Germline V CDR1 and CDR2: LGHNA, YSLEER. Trimming cost V 4 bases and J 6 bases; bases outside gene matches: 9. In replicate PCRs of sorted subsets, roughly 200 ng DNA, about 30,000 T cell genomes, was used. TCRdb's table, derived via immunoSEQ multiplex PCR, lists solely in-frame clones and lacks some. This table has more than 2 million clones, around 93% appearing once. The receptor was isolated from a man aged 18 to 29 in good health. Some clones in this sample may be carry-over from other donors' samples. The chain couples TRBV4-3 to TRBJ1-2, with 9 bases fitting TRBD1. The source material was naive CD8+ T cells from PBMCs. The CDR3 loop is CASSLLYRGRDGYTF. The CDR3 bases are TGCGCCAGCAGCCTGCTGTACAGGGGGCGCGATGGCTACACCTTC.